These 27 T cell receptor beta chains were all obtained from the same sample, sequenced in a study of beta chain features in type 1 diabetes (dated by TCRdb to the late 2010s). Broad study findings and their caveats: A moderate but significant shortening of TCRB CDR3 length was observed in type 1 diabetes patients in all four CD4+ subsets.

Antigens for these TCRs are unknown. The library was built by means of the immunoSEQ multiplex PCR assay. The entire isolated RNA was reverse transcribed using the High Capacity cDNA Reverse Transcription Kit, and thus expressed TCRB transcripts were sequenced. In TCRdb, the immuneACCESS table is reduced to in-frame sequences with V and J assigned. These tables do not hold every clone; where another copy was compared, an unresolved V gene accounts for under half, and the others remain unexplained. Here the sample has 600,000 or so clones; 9.5% to 15% occur a single time. The ten most abundant clones make up about 0.11% of the sample. The sample was naive CD4+ T cells from blood. The cell subset or site label, read with the paper, signifies: true naive CD4+ T cells. These receptors were obtained from a man aged 30-40 years with type 1 diabetes.

The V call is TRBV18, the J call TRBJ2-7; 8 bases are shared with TRBD1. This CDR3 region has 17 residues. Germline-derived CDR1 and CDR2 are KGHSH and LQKENI. J lost 2 bases, V lost 0 bases, and 9 bases had no gene match. CDR3 loop: CASSPPEPGQETYEQYF. The CDR3, as DNA: TGTGCCAGCTCACCACCAGAACCGGGACAGGAGACCTACGAGCAGTACTTC.

The rearrangement joins TRBV2 to TRBJ1-4; D unclear. The germline V and J ends were trimmed by 2 bases and 8 bases, with 6 bases remaining between them. The germline CDR1 and CDR2 sequences are SNHLY and FYNNEI. CDR3 length: 12 residues. The CDR3 DNA reads TGTGCCAGCAGTGAATTACGCGAAAAACTGTTTTTT. Its protein is CASSELREKLFF.

This clone has just a few counts. V gene TRBV4-1 combines with J gene TRBJ1-1; unclear D gene. In germline, CDR1 is MGHRA, CDR2 YSYEKL. The CDR3 contains 15 residues. V was clipped by 3 bases and J by 0 bases, with 11 bases between them. The CDR3 DNA sequence: TGCGCCAGCAGCCAGGGGTTGGCCCTGAACACTGAAGCTTTCTTT. This codes for CASSQGLALNTEAFF.

This clone was detected only a few times. This chain links TRBV7-8 with TRBJ1-5; D call uncertain. The CDR3 loop spans 14 amino acids. Germline V gene lookup returns CDR1 SGHVS and CDR2 FQNEAQ. V shed 3 bases and J shed 6 bases, with 12 bases lying between them. CDR3 loop: CASSFAGETQPQHF. CDR3 in DNA: TGTGCCAGCAGCTTTGCTGGGGAAACTCAGCCCCAGCATTTT. Together with reference TRBV7-8 and TRBJ1-5, the CDR3 gives the full variable domain: GAGVSQSPRYKVAKRGQDVALRCDPISGHVSLFWYQQALGQGPEFLTYFQNEAQLDKSGLPSDRFFAERPEGSVSTLKIQRTQQEDSAVYLCASSFAGETQPQHFGDGTRLSIL.

The CDR3 DNA is TGTGCCAGCAGTTTGCGGACAGGGAAAATATTACATGGCTACACCTTC. Protein sequence: CASSLRTGKILHGYTF. This chain connects TRBV6-5 to TRBJ1-2; 8 nucleotides match TRBD1. The CDR3 is 16 amino acids. Germline V lookup: CDR1 MNHEY, CDR2 SVGAGI. V lost 4 bases, J lost 6 bases, and 13 bases stayed unmatched.

This clone has just a few counts. This chain uses TRBV18 with TRBJ2-7, with D maybe TRBD1 (5 bases). The germline CDR1 and CDR2 sequences are KGHSH and LQKENI. The CDR3 length is 15 residues. Trimming pared 0 bases from V and 3 bases from J, leaving 12 bases between. As DNA, the CDR3 is TGTGCCAGCTCACCACCGTCGACAGCTAACTACGAGCAGTACTTC. It translates to CASSPPSTANYEQYF.

This clone was observed a few times. The chain employs TRBV6-1 and TRBJ1-4; D is ambiguous. The V and J ends lost 2 bases and 1 base respectively, with 5 bases between them. The CDR3 spans 14 residues. Germline V gives CDR1 MNHNS, CDR2 SASEGT. The chain's CDR3 is CASSEWQTNEKLFF. CDR3 sequence (DNA): TGTGCCAGCAGTGAATGGCAAACTAATGAAAAACTGTTTTTT.

This clone has a handful of counts. The V call is TRBV25-1, the J call TRBJ2-7; 7 bases agree with TRBD2. V trimming: 6 bases; J trimming: 5 bases; junction bases outside the gene matches: 13. The CDR3 totals 15 residues. The germline CDR1 and CDR2 sequences are MGHDK and SYGVNS. Here the CDR3 reads CASRFGSSGINEQYF. CDR3 sequence (DNA): TGTGCCAGCAGGTTTGGGTCTAGCGGAATTAACGAGCAGTACTTC.

In this sample, this clone turned up a few times. The CDR3 DNA reads TGTGCCATCAGTGCTAAAGGAAGTTACGAGCAGTACTTC. Amino acids: CAISAKGSYEQYF. This chain joins TRBV10-3 and TRBJ2-7; D unclear. This CDR3 is built from 13 residues. In germline, CDR1 is ENHRY, CDR2 SYGVKD. V was cut by 4 bases and J by 4 bases, with 11 bases left in between.

This clone was detected only a few times. The chain employs TRBV5-1 and TRBJ2-3; the D call may be TRBD1 or TRBD2 (5 bases each). CDR1 is SGHRS, CDR2 YFSETQ, per germline. Trimming left V 0 bases short and J 4 bases short, with 15 bases between. The CDR3 loop spans 16 amino acids. The CDR3 sequence is CASSLARGLGADTQYF. DNA for the CDR3: TGCGCCAGCAGCTTGGCTCGGGGCCTGGGCGCAGATACGCAGTATTTT.

A word on this clone: The same CDR3 can be traced to other DNA sequences in this sample. J is TRBJ2-3 and V is TRBV18; D uncertain. CDR1 KGHSH and CDR2 LQKENI come from the germline V gene. This CDR3 comprises 13 residues. Trimming pared 3 bases from V and 6 bases from J, leaving 10 bases between. The CDR3: CASSPPTTDTQYF. In nucleotides, the CDR3 is TGTGCCAGCTCACCGCCTACGACGGATACGCAGTATTTT. Drawing the rest from reference TRBV18 and TRBJ2-3, the complete variable domain is NAGVMQNPRHLVRRRGQEARLRCSPMKGHSHVYWYRQLPEEGLKFMVYLQKENIIDESGMPKERFSAEFPKEGPSILRIQQVVRGDSAAYFCASSPPTTDTQYFGPGTRLTVL.

This clone occurred a few times. This chain uses TRBV7-9 with TRBJ2-5; D is possibly TRBD1 (5 bases). Trimming took off 9 bases at V and 4 bases at J, with 15 bases between the two ends. Germline CDR1 reads SEHNR; CDR2 reads FQNEAQ (reference sequence). The CDR3 runs to 13 residues. The CDR3 loop is CARGQVDTETQYF. In DNA, the CDR3 is TGTGCCAGGGGGCAGGTCGACACAGAGACCCAGTACTTC.

The chain is built from TRBV4-2 and TRBJ2-1, with TRBD1 matching over 7 bases. The germline V gene encodes CDR1 LGHNA and CDR2 YNFKEQ. Trimming cost V 2 bases and J 1 base; bases outside gene matches: 5. The CDR3 is 16 residues long. The CDR3: CASSQSTTGSYNEQFF. The DNA for the CDR3 is TGTGCCAGCAGCCAATCGACGACAGGGTCCTACAATGAGCAGTTCTTC.

Ten or more counts support this clone. This chain links TRBV12-5 with TRBJ2-1; no clear D. Looked up from germline, CDR1 is LGHNT and CDR2 is FRNRAP. The CDR3 totals 12 residues. Deletions cut 5 bases from V and 3 bases from J, with 5 bases between. In DNA, the CDR3 is TGTGCTAGTGGTCTAAGCTACAATGAGCAGTTCTTC. Translated: CASGLSYNEQFF. The full variable domain, its missing parts supplied by reference TRBV12-5 and TRBJ2-1, is DARVTQTPRHKVTEMGQEVTMRCQPILGHNTVFWYRQTMMQGLELLAYFRNRAPLDDSGMPKDRFSAEMPDATLATLKIQPSEPRDSAVYFCASGLSYNEQFFGPGTRLTVL.

The chain uses TRBV29-1 and TRBJ1-5; 9 bases agree with TRBD1. The CDR3 is 13 amino acids. V was pared by 4 bases and J by 5 bases, with 3 bases of the junction left unmatched. CDR1 and CDR2 (germline): SQVTM, ANQGSEA. The CDR3 nucleotides are TGCAGCGTTGGGGGACAGGGCCATCAGCCCCAGCATTTT. Translating gives CSVGGQGHQPQHF.

The gene calls are TRBV27 and TRBJ1-3; D is unresolved. V was shortened by 2 bases and J by 0 bases, with 14 bases between the two germline ends. CDR3 length equals 17 residues. Germline V gives CDR1 MNHEY, CDR2 SMNVEV (reference sequence). The CDR3 protein is CASSLNGLTFSGNTIYF. The CDR3 region has the DNA TGTGCCAGCAGTTTAAACGGATTAACCTTCTCTGGAAACACCATATATTTT.

This clone occurred a few times. V is TRBV7-2 and J is TRBJ2-1; the D gene is possibly TRBD2 (7 bases). V was clipped by 7 bases and J by 3 bases, with 13 bases between them. CDR1 and CDR2 from the germline V gene are SGHTA and FQGNSA. This CDR3 has 14 amino acids. The CDR3 is CASKRDNGYNEQFF. Here the CDR3 DNA reads TGTGCCAGCAAGCGGGACAACGGCTACAATGAGCAGTTCTTC.

V gene TRBV4-3 combines with J gene TRBJ2-3, with TRBD1 matching 10 bases. V trimming: 3 bases; J trimming: 4 bases; junction bases outside the gene matches: 1. CDR3 size: 14 residues. The germline CDR1 and CDR2 sequences are LGHNA and YSLEER. The CDR3 sequence is CASSQGQGPDTQYF. The CDR3 region has the DNA TGCGCCAGCAGCCAGGGACAGGGGCCAGATACGCAGTATTTT.

This clone was seen more than once but under ten times. This chain's CDR3 is CASSPRVDSSYNEQFF. The CDR3 DNA follows: TGTGCCAGCTCACCACGGGTGGACAGTTCCTACAATGAGCAGTTCTTC. The chain is built from TRBV18 and TRBJ2-1; D may be TRBD1 (6 bases). V lost 1 base and J lost 1, with 11 bases in between. Germline assignment: CDR1 KGHSH and CDR2 LQKENI. This CDR3 has 16 amino acids. Together with reference TRBV18 and TRBJ2-1, the CDR3 gives the full variable domain: NAGVMQNPRHLVRRRGQEARLRCSPMKGHSHVYWYRQLPEEGLKFMVYLQKENIIDESGMPKERFSAEFPKEGPSILRIQQVVRGDSAAYFCASSPRVDSSYNEQFFGPGTRLTVL.

The genes are TRBV30 and TRBJ1-5; 7 bases line up with TRBD1. The CDR3 extends over 15 amino acids. Germline V gene data show CDR1 as GTSNPN and CDR2 as SVGIG (reference sequence). J was trimmed by 4 bases and V by 0 bases; bases with no gene match: 6. The CDR3: CAWSVSRGVNQPQHF. CDR3 coding DNA: TGTGCCTGGAGTGTATCCAGGGGGGTGAATCAGCCCCAGCATTTT. Full variable domain (rest looked up from reference TRBV30 and TRBJ1-5): SQTIHQWPATLVQPVGSPLSLECTVEGTSNPNLYWYRQAAGRGLQLLFYSVGIGQISSEVPQNLSASRPQDRQFILSSKKLLLSDSGFYLCAWSVSRGVNQPQHFGDGTRLSIL.

There are a few counts of this clone. Other DNA sequences in this specimen translate into the identical CDR3. The rearrangement joins TRBV4-3 to TRBJ2-1, with 8 bases identical to TRBD2. Germline trimming cut 3 bases from V and 1 base from J; bases unmatched to any gene: 2. The CDR3 is made up of 15 amino acids. Germline CDR1 is LGHNA and CDR2 is YSLEER. This CDR3 reads CASSHGGASYNEQFF. CDR3 sequence (DNA): TGCGCCAGCAGCCACGGGGGGGCATCCTACAATGAGCAGTTCTTC.

This clone was detected a few times. The V and J genes are TRBV5-1 and TRBJ2-2; D may be TRBD1 (6 bases). The germline gives CDR1 SGHRS, CDR2 YFSETQ. Trimming took off 6 bases at V and 4 bases at J, with 13 bases between the two ends. This CDR3 has 14 amino acids. CDR3 bases: TGCGCCAGCACCCAGGACAGCTCCACCGGGGAGCTGTTTTTT. This sequence encodes CASTQDSSTGELFF. Looking up the rest from reference TRBV5-1 and TRBJ2-2 gives the full variable domain: KAGVTQTPRYLIKTRGQQVTLSCSPISGHRSVSWYQQTPGQGLQFLFEYFSETQRNKGNFPGRFSGRQFSNSRSEMNVSTLELGDSALYLCASTQDSSTGELFFGEGSRLTVL.

This clone was seen only a few times. V usage is TRBV13 and J usage is TRBJ2-3; D is unresolved. The V gene's germline CDR1 is PRHDT and CDR2 FYEKMQ (reference sequence). The CDR3 has 12 residues. V gave up 5 bases and J gave up 4 bases, with 7 bases separating them. CDR3 loop: CASSPRPDTQYF. CDR3 nucleotides: TGTGCCAGCAGCCCAAGGCCAGATACGCAGTATTTT.

This clone was found a few times. The J gene is TRBJ1-4, the V gene TRBV27; no clear D gene. Germline assignment: CDR1 MNHEY and CDR2 SMNVEV (reference sequence). V dropped 6 bases and J dropped 4 bases, with 12 bases sitting between them. The CDR3 contains 14 residues. CDR3 in amino acids: CASRATGSNEKLFF. The CDR3 coding sequence is TGTGCCAGCAGGGCAACCGGGAGTAATGAAAAACTGTTTTTT.

This clone was observed a few times. The chain is built from TRBV13 and TRBJ2-7; possibly TRBD1 for D (8 bases). Germline-derived CDR1 and CDR2 are PRHDT and FYEKMQ (reference sequence). This CDR3 is 14 amino acids long. Between the trimmed V and J ends, which lost 0 bases and 7 bases, there was a span of 13 bases. In nucleotides, the CDR3 is TGTGCCAGCAGCTTAGGCGACAGGGGAGGGGAGCAGTACTTC. Its translation is CASSLGDRGGEQYF.

The sample holds a few counts of this clone. The chain couples TRBV9 to TRBJ2-2, with a possible D match to TRBD1 (5 bases). Germline CDR1 and CDR2: SGDLS and YYNGEE. Trimming cost V 7 bases and J 0 bases, with 7 bases left between them. This CDR3 spans 13 amino acids. The CDR3 loop reads CASGAANTGELFF. The CDR3 nucleotides are TGTGCCAGCGGGGCAGCGAACACCGGGGAGCTGTTTTTT.

The chain couples TRBV21-1 to TRBJ1-5. TRBV21-1 corresponds to a pseudogene. The CDR3 consists of 15 residues. CDR3 nucleotides: TGTGCCAGCAGCCCAAAGCGGGAGGGGTCAGGGCCCCAGCATTTT. Its translation is CASSPKREGSGPQHF.